This T cell receptor beta chain came from a study of blood T cell repertoires in COVID-19. Overall study context: Whether acute or convalescent, the COVID-19 samples came from the United States, Italy and Spain.

J lost 1 base, V lost 0 bases, and 6 bases had no gene match. This CDR3 is built from 18 residues. Per the germline V gene, CDR1 is SGDLS and CDR2 is YYNGEE. The protocol was immunoSEQ multiplex PCR, while the TCRdb copy is restricted to in-frame clones and leaves out a portion. The data contain about 300,000 clones, 83% of them singletons. The chain joins TRBV9 to TRBJ2-3, with 12 bases matching TRBD2. Material: peripheral blood. The sequence was obtained from a woman aged 50 to 60 who had recovered from COVID-19. The CDR3 region is CASSVGLAGGLGTDTQYF. The CDR3 DNA follows: TGTGCCAGCAGCGTAGGGCTAGCGGGAGGGTTAGGCACAGATACGCAGTATTTT. The entire variable domain, with the rest obtained from reference TRBV9 and TRBJ2-3, is as follows: DSGVTQTPKHLITATGQRVTLRCSPRSGDLSVYWYQQSLDQGLQFLIQYYNGEERAKGNILERFSAQQFPDLHSELNLSSLELGDSALYFCASSVGLAGGLGTDTQYFGPGTRLTVL.